This T cell receptor beta chain was captured by sequencing in a study of blood T cell repertoires in COVID-19. Across the study: Samples of COVID-19 (acute and convalescent) were obtained from the United States, Italy and Spain.

Method: immunoSEQ multiplex PCR; TCRdb's copy keeps in-frame clones and lacks some. Altogether approximately 210,000 clones are present, around 95% being singletons, with the ten largest covering about 0.76%. Seattle researchers signed up patients amid active infection and tracked them longitudinally. Sequenced sample: peripheral blood. The TCR originated in a man in his thirties or forties with COVID-19, enrolled during active disease.

Here the CDR3 DNA reads TGTGCCAGTAGTATTGGTGAGAACTCCTACAATGAGCAGTTCTTC. Its translation: CASSIGENSYNEQFF. This chain connects TRBV19 to TRBJ2-1; D ambiguous. Trimming pared 3 bases from V and 0 bases from J, leaving 9 bases between. In germline, CDR1 is LNHDA, CDR2 SQIVND (reference sequence). The CDR3 has 15 amino acids.